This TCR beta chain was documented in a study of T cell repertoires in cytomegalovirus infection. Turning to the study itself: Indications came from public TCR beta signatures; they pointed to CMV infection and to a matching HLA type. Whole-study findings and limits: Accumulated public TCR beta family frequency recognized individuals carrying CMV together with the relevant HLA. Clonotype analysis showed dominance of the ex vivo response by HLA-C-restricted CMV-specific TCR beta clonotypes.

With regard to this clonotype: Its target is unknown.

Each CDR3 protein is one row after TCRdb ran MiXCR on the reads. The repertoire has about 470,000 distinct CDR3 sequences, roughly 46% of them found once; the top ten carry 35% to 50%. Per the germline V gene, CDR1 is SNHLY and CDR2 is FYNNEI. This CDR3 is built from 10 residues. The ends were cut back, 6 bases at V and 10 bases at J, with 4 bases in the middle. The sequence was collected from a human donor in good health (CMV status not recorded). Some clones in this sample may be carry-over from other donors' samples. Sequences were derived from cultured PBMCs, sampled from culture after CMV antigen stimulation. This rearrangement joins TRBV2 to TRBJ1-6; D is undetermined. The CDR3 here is CASRWSPLHF. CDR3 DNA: TGTGCCAGCAGGTGGTCACCCCTCCACTTT.